This T cell receptor (beta chain) was captured by sequencing in a study of cytomegalovirus exposure and HLA in healthy donors. The germline V gene has CDR1 SNHLY and CDR2 FYNNEI. V shed 6 bases, J shed 6 bases, and the junction held 7 bases outside the gene matches. The length of the CDR3 is 13 residues. In the PCR, 60 Vbeta and 13 Jbeta primers were used. Profiled with immunoSEQ multiplex PCR; TCRdb holds only in-frame clones, not every one. The table records under 55,000 clones, 72% of them present only once. The V gene is TRBV2, the J gene TRBJ2-7; 8 bases line up with TRBD2. What was sequenced was PBMCs. This clonotype was sampled from a woman aged 50 to 60 in good health and CMV-seronegative. DNA of the CDR3: TGTGCCAGCAGGGCCGGGAGGGAGGGCGAGCAGTACTTC. Residues: CASRAGREGEQYF.